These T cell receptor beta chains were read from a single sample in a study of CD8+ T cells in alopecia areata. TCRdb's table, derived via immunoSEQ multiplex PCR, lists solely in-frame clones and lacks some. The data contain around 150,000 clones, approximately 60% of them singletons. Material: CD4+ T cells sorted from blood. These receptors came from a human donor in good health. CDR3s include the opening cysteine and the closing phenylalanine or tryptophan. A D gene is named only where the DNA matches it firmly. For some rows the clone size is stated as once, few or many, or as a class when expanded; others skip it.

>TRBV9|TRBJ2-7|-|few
TGTGCCAGCAGCGTAGACATGGGGCTCTACGAGCAGTACTTC
CASSVDMGLYEQYF
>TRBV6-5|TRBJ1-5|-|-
TGTGCCAGCAGTTACCGGCGTAATCAGCCCCAGCATTTT
CASSYRRNQPQHF
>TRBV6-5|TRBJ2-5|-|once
TGTGCCAGCAGTTACCAGGGTCGTTGGGGGACCCAGTACTTC
CASSYQGRWGTQYF
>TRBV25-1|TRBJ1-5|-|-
TGTGCCAGCAGTGATCGGGGCTCGAATCAGCCCCAGCATTTT
CASSDRGSNQPQHF
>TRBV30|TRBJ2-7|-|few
TGTGCCTGGGTTCAAGGCTACGAGCAGTACTTC
CAWVQGYEQYF
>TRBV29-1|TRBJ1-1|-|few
TGCAGCGTTGAACAGGGTGAAGCTTTCTTT
CSVEQGEAFF
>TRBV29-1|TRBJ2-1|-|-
TGCAGCGTGGCGACTTACAATGAGCAGTTCTTC
CSVATYNEQFF
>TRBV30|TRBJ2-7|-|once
TGTGCCTGGAGCACGGCCTACGAGCAGTACTTC
CAWSTAYEQYF
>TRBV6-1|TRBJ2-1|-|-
TGTGCCAGCGCGCGGACGGCAACCTACAATGAGCAGTTCTTC
CASARTATYNEQFF
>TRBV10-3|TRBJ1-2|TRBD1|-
TGTGCCATCAGTGATTCCGACAAAGGGGGCGCGAGCTATGGCTACACCTTC
CAISDSDKGGASYGYTF
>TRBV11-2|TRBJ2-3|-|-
TGTGCCAGCAGCGCACAGCCAGATACGCAGTATTTT
CASSAQPDTQYF
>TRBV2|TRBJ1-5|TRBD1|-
TGTGCCAGCACCGGACAGGGAATCGGCAATCAGCCCCAGCATTTT
CASTGQGIGNQPQHF
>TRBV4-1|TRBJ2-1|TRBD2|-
TGCGCCAGCAGCCATGCGACCCCCCAGCGGGAGGGGAATGAGCAGTTCTTC
CASSHATPQREGNEQFF
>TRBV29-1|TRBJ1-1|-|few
TGCAGCGTTGGAAGAGACACTGAAGCTTTCTTT
CSVGRDTEAFF
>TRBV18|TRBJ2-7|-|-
TGTGCCAGCTCACCGGGACTGAGCGGTAACTACGAGCAGTACTTC
CASSPGLSGNYEQYF
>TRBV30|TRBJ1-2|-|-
TGTGCCTGGAGTGCCGGCTATGGCTACACCTTC
CAWSAGYGYTF
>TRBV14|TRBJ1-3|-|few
TGTGCCAGCAGCCAAGATCTGGTCCGGGTAACTGGAAACACCATATATTTT
CASSQDLVRVTGNTIYF
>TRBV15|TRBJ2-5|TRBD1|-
TGTGCCACCAGCAGGGGTCGACAGGGAGAGACCCAGTACTTC
CATSRGRQGETQYF
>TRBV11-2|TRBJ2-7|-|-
TGTGCCAGCAGCTCCTCCTCCCTGCGAGGACCCCACTACGAGCAGTACTTC
CASSSSSLRGPHYEQYF
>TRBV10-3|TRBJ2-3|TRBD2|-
TGTGCCAGCCAACTAGCGGGAAATAGGGCAGATACGCAGTATTTT
CASQLAGNRADTQYF
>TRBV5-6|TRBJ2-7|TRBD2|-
TGTGCCAGCACTTCTCGACTAGCGGTCCTACAGTACGAGCAGTACTTC
CASTSRLAVLQYEQYF
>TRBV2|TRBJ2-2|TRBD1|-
TGTGCCAGCAGCGAGCAGGGGGCCGGCGGGGAGCTGTTTTTT
CASSEQGAGGELFF
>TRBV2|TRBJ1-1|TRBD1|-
TGTGCCAGCAGCTACACCCGGGACAGGGTTGACACTGAAGCTTTCTTT
CASSYTRDRVDTEAFF
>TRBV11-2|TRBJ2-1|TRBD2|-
TGTGCCAGCAGGCCCTCGGAGCGGGGAGACTACAATGAGCAGTTCTTC
CASRPSERGDYNEQFF
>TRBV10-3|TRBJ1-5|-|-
TGTGCCATCAGTGAGGGAGGGAGGCTTGGTAATCAGCCCCAGCATTTT
CAISEGGRLGNQPQHF
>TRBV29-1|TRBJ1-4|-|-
TGCAGCGTTCTGGACCGAAGTTATGAAAAACTGTTTTTT
CSVLDRSYEKLFF
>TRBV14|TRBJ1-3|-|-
TGTGCCAGCAGCCAAGTGCAGGGCGGAAACACCATATATTTT
CASSQVQGGNTIYF
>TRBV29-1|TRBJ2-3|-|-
TGCAGCGCCGGGCAGGTCCGAGATACGCAGTATTTT
CSAGQVRDTQYF
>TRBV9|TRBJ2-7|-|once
TGTGCCAGCAGCGCCGAGGGGTACGAGCAGTACTTC
CASSAEGYEQYF
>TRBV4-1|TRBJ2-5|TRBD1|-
TGCGCCAGCAGCCACGGGGACAGGGCTAGAAGTCAGGAGACCCAGTACTTC
CASSHGDRARSQETQYF
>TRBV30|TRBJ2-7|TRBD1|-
TGTGCCTGGAACAGGGGGGAATTCTACGAGCAGTACTTC
CAWNRGEFYEQYF
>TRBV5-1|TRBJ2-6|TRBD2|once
TGCGCCAGCAGCTGGACTAGCGGGAGCCCCGGGGCCAACGTCCTGACTTTC
CASSWTSGSPGANVLTF
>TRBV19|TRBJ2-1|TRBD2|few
TGTGCCAGTAGAACCACTAGCGGACCCTACAATGAGCAGTTCTTC
CASRTTSGPYNEQFF
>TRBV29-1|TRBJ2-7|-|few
TGCAGCGTACGGGGGAACTACGAGCAGTACTTC
CSVRGNYEQYF
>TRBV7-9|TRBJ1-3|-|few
TGTGCCAGCAGCTTTGGGGCGGCTGGAAACACCATATATTTT
CASSFGAAGNTIYF
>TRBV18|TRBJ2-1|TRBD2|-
TGTGCCAGCTCACCCGGGACTAGCGGAGGTGTAAATGAGCAGTTCTTC
CASSPGTSGGVNEQFF
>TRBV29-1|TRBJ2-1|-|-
TGCAGCGTTGCGTCGCGGCGCTACAATGAGCAGTTCTTC
CSVASRRYNEQFF
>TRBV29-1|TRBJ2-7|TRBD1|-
TGCAGCGTTGGACAGGGAACTCGCTACGAGCAGTACTTC
CSVGQGTRYEQYF
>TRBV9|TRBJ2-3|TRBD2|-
TGTGCCAGCAGCGTTTCTAGCGGCGCTAGCACAGATACGCAGTATTTT
CASSVSSGASTDTQYF
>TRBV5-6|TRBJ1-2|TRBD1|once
TGTGCCAGCAGCCCTGGACAGGGCTATGGCTACACCTTC
CASSPGQGYGYTF